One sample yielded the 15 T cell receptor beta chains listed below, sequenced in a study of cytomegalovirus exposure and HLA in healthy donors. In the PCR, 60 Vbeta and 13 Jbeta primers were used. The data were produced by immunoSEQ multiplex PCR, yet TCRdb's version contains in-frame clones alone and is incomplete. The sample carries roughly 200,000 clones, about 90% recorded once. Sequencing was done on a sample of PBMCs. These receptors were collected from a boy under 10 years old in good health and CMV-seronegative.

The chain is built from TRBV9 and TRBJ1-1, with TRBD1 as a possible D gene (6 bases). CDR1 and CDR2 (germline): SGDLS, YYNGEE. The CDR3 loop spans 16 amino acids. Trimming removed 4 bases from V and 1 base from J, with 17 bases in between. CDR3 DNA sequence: TGTGCCAGCAGCTCCGTGGCTGGGACATCGAACACTGAAGCTTTCTTT. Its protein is CASSSVAGTSNTEAFF.

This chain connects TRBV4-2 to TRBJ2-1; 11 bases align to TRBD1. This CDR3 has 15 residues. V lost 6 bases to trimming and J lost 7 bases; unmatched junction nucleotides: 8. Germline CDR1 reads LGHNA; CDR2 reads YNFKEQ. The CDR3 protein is CASSPGTGGRNEQFF. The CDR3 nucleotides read TGTGCCAGCAGTCCCGGGACAGGGGGTAGGAATGAGCAGTTCTTC.

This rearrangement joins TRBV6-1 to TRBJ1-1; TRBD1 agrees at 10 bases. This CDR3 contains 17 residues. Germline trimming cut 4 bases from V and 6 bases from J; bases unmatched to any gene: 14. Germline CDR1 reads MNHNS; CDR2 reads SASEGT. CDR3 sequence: CASSGGTGERVFAEAFF. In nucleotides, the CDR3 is TGTGCCAGCAGTGGAGGGACAGGGGAGCGTGTATTCGCTGAAGCTTTCTTT.

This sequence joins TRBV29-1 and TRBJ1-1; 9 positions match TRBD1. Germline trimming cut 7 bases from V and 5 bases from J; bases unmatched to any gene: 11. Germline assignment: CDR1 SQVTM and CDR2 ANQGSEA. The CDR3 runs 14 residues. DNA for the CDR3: TGCAGCGCCCTGACAGGGGGGCGGGGGACTGAAGCTTTCTTT. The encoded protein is CSALTGGRGTEAFF.

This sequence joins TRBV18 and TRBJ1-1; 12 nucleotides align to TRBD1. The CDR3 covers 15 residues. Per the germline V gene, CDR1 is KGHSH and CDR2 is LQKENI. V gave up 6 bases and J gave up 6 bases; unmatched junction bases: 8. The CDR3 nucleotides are TGTGCCAGCTCCCCGGGACAGGGGGCGAGGGCTGAAGCTTTCTTT. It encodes CASSPGQGARAEAFF.

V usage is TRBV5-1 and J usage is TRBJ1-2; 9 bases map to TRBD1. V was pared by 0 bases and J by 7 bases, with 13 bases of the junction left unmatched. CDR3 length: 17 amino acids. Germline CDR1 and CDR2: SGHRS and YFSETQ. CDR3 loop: CASSLAGTGTGSFGYTF. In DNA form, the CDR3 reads TGCGCCAGCAGCTTGGCCGGAACCGGGACAGGGTCCTTTGGCTACACCTTC.

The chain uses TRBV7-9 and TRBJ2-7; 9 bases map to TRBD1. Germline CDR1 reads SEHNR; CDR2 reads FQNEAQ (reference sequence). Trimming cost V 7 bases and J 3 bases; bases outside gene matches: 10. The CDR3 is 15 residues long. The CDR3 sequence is CASTDPDRGSYEQYF. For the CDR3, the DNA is TGTGCCAGCACCGATCCGGACAGGGGAAGCTACGAGCAGTACTTC.

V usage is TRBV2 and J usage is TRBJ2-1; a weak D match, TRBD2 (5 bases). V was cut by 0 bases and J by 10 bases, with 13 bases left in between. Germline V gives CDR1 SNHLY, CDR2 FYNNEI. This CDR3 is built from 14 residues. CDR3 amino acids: CASSEALARGEQFF. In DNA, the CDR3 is TGTGCCAGCAGTGAAGCGCTTGCCCGGGGAGAGCAGTTCTTC.

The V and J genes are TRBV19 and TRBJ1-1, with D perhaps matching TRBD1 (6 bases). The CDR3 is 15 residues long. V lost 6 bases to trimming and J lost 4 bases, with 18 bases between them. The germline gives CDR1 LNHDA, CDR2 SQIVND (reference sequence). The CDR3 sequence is CASSPRTVLPTEAFF. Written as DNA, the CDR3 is TGTGCCAGTAGCCCGAGGACAGTTCTTCCCACTGAAGCTTTCTTT. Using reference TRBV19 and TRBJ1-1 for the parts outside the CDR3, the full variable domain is DGGITQSPKYLFRKEGQNVTLSCEQNLNHDAMYWYRQDPGQGLRLIYYSQIVNDFQKGDIAEGYSVSREKKESFPLTVTSAQKNPTAFYLCASSPRTVLPTEAFFGQGTRLTVV.

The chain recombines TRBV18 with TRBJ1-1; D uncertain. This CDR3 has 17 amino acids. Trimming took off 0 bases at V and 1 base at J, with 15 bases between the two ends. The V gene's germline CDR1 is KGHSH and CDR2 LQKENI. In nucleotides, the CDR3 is TGTGCCAGCTCACCACCGCCGTTGCGGGGTTCGAACACTGAAGCTTTCTTT. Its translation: CASSPPPLRGSNTEAFF.

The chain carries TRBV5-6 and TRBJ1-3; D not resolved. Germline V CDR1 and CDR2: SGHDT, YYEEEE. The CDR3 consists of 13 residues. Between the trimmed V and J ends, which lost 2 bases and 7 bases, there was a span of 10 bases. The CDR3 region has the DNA TGTGCCAGCAGCTTTATTACTGCCAACACCATATATTTT. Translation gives CASSFITANTIYF.

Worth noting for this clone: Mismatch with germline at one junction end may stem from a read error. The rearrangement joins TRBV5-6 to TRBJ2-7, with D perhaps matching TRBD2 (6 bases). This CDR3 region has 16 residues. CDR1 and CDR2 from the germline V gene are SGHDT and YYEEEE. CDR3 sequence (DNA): TGTGCCAGCACCTTGGACCCACGGGGGAGCTCCTACGAGCAGTACTTC. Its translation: CASTLDPRGSSYEQYF.

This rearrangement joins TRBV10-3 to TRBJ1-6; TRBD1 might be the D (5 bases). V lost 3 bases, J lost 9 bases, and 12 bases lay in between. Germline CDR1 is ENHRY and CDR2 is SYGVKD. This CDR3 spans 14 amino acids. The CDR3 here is CAISETGRGSPLHF. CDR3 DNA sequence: TGTGCCATCAGTGAAACAGGCAGAGGTTCACCCCTCCACTTT.

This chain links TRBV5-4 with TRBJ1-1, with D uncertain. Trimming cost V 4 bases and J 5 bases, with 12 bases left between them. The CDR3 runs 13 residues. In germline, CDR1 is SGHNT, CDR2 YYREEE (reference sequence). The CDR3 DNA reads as TGTGCCAGCAGCAGAGGGAAGCGGACTGAAGCTTTCTTT. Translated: CASSRGKRTEAFF.

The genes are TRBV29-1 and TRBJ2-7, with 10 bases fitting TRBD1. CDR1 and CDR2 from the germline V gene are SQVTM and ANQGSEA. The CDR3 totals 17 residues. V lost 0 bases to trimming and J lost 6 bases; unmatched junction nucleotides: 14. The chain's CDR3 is CSVEDHRLRQGAREQYF. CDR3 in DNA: TGCAGCGTTGAAGATCATCGTTTGAGACAGGGGGCGCGCGAGCAGTACTTC.